Listed below are T cell receptor beta chains from one sample, sequenced in a study of monozygotic twins with inflammatory bowel disease. TCRdb reprocessed the 5' RACE reads and reports one entry per CDR3 protein, with no DNA. This table lists 330,000 or so distinct CDR3 sequences. The sequencing sample was made of blood. These receptors originate from a human donor with ulcerative colitis or Crohn's disease, or a healthy co-twin of an affected twin (not recorded which). CDR3s include the opening cysteine and the closing phenylalanine or tryptophan. Each record gives: J gene, V gene, CDR3 protein.

TRBJ2-6 | TRBV27 | CLDRVSANVLTF
TRBJ1-6 | TRBV7-6 | CASSPQTGDNSPLHF
TRBJ2-1 | TRBV7-7 | CASRGAPPYNEQFF
TRBJ1-2 | TRBV18 | CASSPPTLNYGYTF
TRBJ2-5 | TRBV10-2 | CASIRSIQETQYF
TRBJ1-6 | TRBV12-3/TRBV12-4 | CASSFGVRGSPLHF
TRBJ1-2 | TRBV28 | CASSPGGADYGYTF
TRBJ1-1 | TRBV5-1 | CASSSAARTGGDAEAFF
TRBJ2-3 | TRBV9 | CASSVHSGGAPDTQYF
TRBJ2-7 | TRBV12-3/TRBV12-4 | CASTRTGTLVREQYF
TRBJ2-2 | TRBV11-2 | CASSLVRPTGTGELFF
TRBJ2-5 | TRBV5-1 | CASRVGAGEFQETQYF
TRBJ2-5 | TRBV18 | CASSPRLGGPETQYF
TRBJ2-1 | TRBV12-3/TRBV12-4 | CASSFRSSGTYNEQFF
TRBJ2-5 | TRBV20-1 | CSARSLGGLAGEQETQYF
TRBJ2-2 | TRBV29-1 | CSVARVTGELFF
TRBJ1-4 | TRBV27 | CASSSARGSGEKLFF
TRBJ2-2 | TRBV2 | CASSDPNRGNTGELFF
TRBJ2-1 | TRBV5-1 | CASSRVLGSYNEQFF
TRBJ2-7 | TRBV7-9 | CASGIGGAVNEQYF
TRBJ1-2 | TRBV5-1 | CASSLAGSGRGYTF
TRBJ2-7 | TRBV20-1 | CSARPLGRYEQYF
TRBJ2-7 | TRBV7-9 | CASSFGGRAGEQYF
TRBJ2-2 | TRBV5-1 | CASHTSVANTGELFF
TRBJ2-1 | TRBV5-1 | CASSLYSQGMIAAYNEQFF
TRBJ2-3 | TRBV11-2 | CASTRGLILTGTQYF
TRBJ1-2 | TRBV28 | CASSLGQSLYGYTF